Below are 24 T cell receptor beta chains sequenced from a single sample in a study of shared clonotypes between healthy human individuals. It was CD45RO-negative cells, positively selected for CCR7, that made up naive CD8 cells, with terminally differentiated effector memory CD45RA+ cells excluded. Profiled with immunoSEQ multiplex PCR; TCRdb holds only in-frame clones, not every one. This sample carries about 610,000 clones, roughly 96% of them seen once, and the ten largest clones take around 0.1%. Sequenced: naive CD8+ T cells sorted from blood. The receptors stem from a woman between 25 and 40 years old in good health.

The rearrangement links TRBV19 to TRBJ2-4; maybe TRBD2 (5 bases). V gave up 5 bases and J gave up 8 bases, with 16 bases separating them. The germline V gene has CDR1 LNHDA and CDR2 SQIVND (reference sequence). This CDR3 spans 14 amino acids. The CDR3 region is CASSPIGISDIQYF. CDR3 sequence (DNA): TGTGCCAGTAGTCCAATCGGGATTAGCGACATTCAGTACTTC.

The V and J genes are TRBV18 and TRBJ2-5; D unresolved. CDR3 length equals 15 residues. CDR1 is KGHSH, CDR2 LQKENI, per germline. V lost 3 bases and J lost 5, with 16 bases in between. The CDR3 sequence is CASSPDSPGWETQYF. The CDR3 nucleotides read TGTGCCAGCTCACCCGACTCCCCCGGGTGGGAGACCCAGTACTTC.

The rearrangement links TRBV19 to TRBJ2-2; D unclear. Germline loops: CDR1 LNHDA, CDR2 SQIVND (reference sequence). The CDR3 contains 13 residues. V lost 3 bases and J lost 6, with 8 bases in between. CDR3 sequence reads: CASSISSAGELFF. In DNA form, the CDR3 reads TGTGCCAGTAGTATTAGTTCCGCCGGGGAGCTGTTTTTT.

The gene calls are TRBV19 and TRBJ2-2, with 8 bases identical to TRBD2. After removal of 3 bases from V and 6 bases from J, the junction contained 6 bases not matched to a gene. Looked up from germline, CDR1 is LNHDA and CDR2 is SQIVND (reference sequence). The CDR3 covers 15 residues. CDR3 loop: CASSIGTSYSGELFF. Here the CDR3 DNA reads TGTGCCAGTAGTATTGGGACTAGTTATTCCGGGGAGCTGTTTTTT.

About this clone: Other nucleotide sequences from this sample produce the same CDR3. CDR3 in amino acids: CASSSGQGDQPQHF. The CDR3 bases are TGTGCCAGCAGCTCAGGACAGGGAGATCAGCCCCAGCATTTT. The V call is TRBV28, the J call TRBJ1-5; 8 bases agree with TRBD1. The germline V gene has CDR1 MDHEN and CDR2 SYDVKM. CDR3 length: 14 amino acids. V shed 6 bases and J 5 bases; nucleotides not matched to a gene: 6.

This clone is a singleton in its sample. The chain combines TRBV9 with TRBJ1-2; TRBD1 is a possible D gene (5 bases). The CDR3 totals 17 residues. Trimming stripped 4 bases from V and 0 bases from J, with 19 bases between. Looked up from germline, CDR1 is SGDLS and CDR2 is YYNGEE. This CDR3 reads CASSSSGGTSPNYGYTF. The CDR3 DNA reads as TGTGCCAGCAGCTCCAGCGGGGGGACCAGCCCTAACTATGGCTACACCTTC.

The chain uses TRBV5-6 and TRBJ2-7; possibly TRBD1 for D (5 bases). Germline assignment: CDR1 SGHDT and CDR2 YYEEEE. The CDR3 covers 13 residues. Trimming shortened V by 2 bases and J by 8 bases, and 14 bases separated the two germline ends. This chain's CDR3 is CASSLYSGLQQYF. The CDR3 region has the DNA TGTGCCAGCAGCTTATACTCAGGGTTACAGCAGTACTTC.

The J gene is TRBJ1-1, the V gene TRBV7-2; D is uncertain. V lost 4 bases and J lost 0, with 12 bases in between. This CDR3 is 15 amino acids long. CDR1 and CDR2 (germline): SGHTA, FQGNSA. The CDR3 sequence: CASSSPGLMNTEAFF. The CDR3 DNA follows: TGTGCCAGCAGCTCCCCCGGACTGATGAACACTGAAGCTTTCTTT.

The J gene is TRBJ2-5, the V gene TRBV4-2; D possibly corresponds to TRBD2 (5 bases). The J call may be in error: the DNA end matches TRBJ2-7 better. The germline V gene has CDR1 LGHNA and CDR2 YNFKEQ. The CDR3 contains 16 residues. This CDR3 reads CASSQESSSSGYEQYF. The DNA of the CDR3 is TGTGCCAGCAGCCAAGAGTCATCTAGCTCTGGCTACGAGCAGTACTTC.

The count of this clone is one. J is TRBJ2-5 and V is TRBV13, with TRBD2 matching 8 bases. CDR3 length: 18 amino acids. The germline V gene has CDR1 PRHDT and CDR2 FYEKMQ (reference sequence). J lost 0 bases, V lost 2 bases, and 11 bases had no gene match. CDR3: CASSLLGLVGKNQETQYF. The DNA of the CDR3 is TGTGCCAGCAGCTTATTGGGACTAGTCGGCAAAAACCAAGAGACCCAGTACTTC.

This sequence joins TRBV25-1 and TRBJ1-4; D may be TRBD1 (5 bases). From germline, CDR1 is MGHDK and CDR2 SYGVNS. This CDR3 comprises 16 residues. V lost 1 base, J lost 6 bases, and 15 bases lay in between. The chain's CDR3 is CASSEWGGPLDEKLFF. The CDR3 DNA reads as TGTGCCAGCAGTGAATGGGGGGGACCCTTGGATGAAAAACTGTTTTTT.

The chain combines TRBV28 with TRBJ1-2, with TRBD1 matching 7 bases. From germline, CDR1 is MDHEN and CDR2 SYDVKM. V lost 6 bases to trimming and J lost 4 bases; unmatched junction nucleotides: 8. The CDR3 is 14 amino acids. The DNA for the CDR3 is TGTGCCAGCAGCGTTGACAGGGCGGGCTATGGCTACACCTTC. It specifies CASSVDRAGYGYTF.

The chain is built from TRBV19 and TRBJ2-7; D unresolved. The CDR3 covers 12 residues. CDR1 is LNHDA, CDR2 SQIVND, per germline (reference sequence). V dropped 1 base and J dropped 6 bases, with 7 bases sitting between them. The CDR3 DNA sequence: TGTGCCAGTAGTATAGCTGCCGGCGAGCAGTACTTC. It codes for CASSIAAGEQYF.

The V call is TRBV7-8, the J call TRBJ2-7; 7 nucleotides agree with TRBD2. Trimming cost V 1 base and J 3 bases; bases outside gene matches: 6. Germline assignment: CDR1 SGHVS and CDR2 FQNEAQ. There are 15 residues in the CDR3. The CDR3: CASSLVAGVSYEQYF. Written as DNA, the CDR3 is TGTGCCAGCAGCTTAGTGGCGGGAGTGAGCTACGAGCAGTACTTC.

This rearrangement joins TRBV9 to TRBJ2-1, with TRBD1 identical over 7 bases. Trimming cost V 1 base and J 4 bases; bases outside gene matches: 8. From germline, CDR1 is SGDLS and CDR2 YYNGEE. The CDR3 contains 16 residues. Here the CDR3 reads CASSVHWTGEYNEQFF. CDR3 sequence (DNA): TGTGCCAGCAGCGTACACTGGACAGGAGAATACAATGAGCAGTTCTTC.

Comments on this clone: A read error may produce the germline difference seen at one junction end. CDR3 DNA sequence: TGTGCCAGCAGCCCAGGGACCATCGAAAACTTC. Its translation is CASSPGTIENF. The chain recombines TRBV11-1 with TRBJ2-5, with D perhaps being TRBD1 or TRBD2 (5 bases each). This CDR3 is built from 11 residues. Germline V gene lookup returns CDR1 SGHAT and CDR2 FQDESV (reference sequence).

In its sample, this clone was seen once. The chain has TRBV14 and TRBJ2-3; D is uncertain. CDR3 length: 14 amino acids. Per the germline V gene, CDR1 is SGHDN and CDR2 is FVKESK. The V and J ends lost 1 base and 0 bases respectively, with 5 bases between them. Here the CDR3 reads CASSQGASTDTQYF. Written as DNA, the CDR3 is TGTGCCAGCAGCCAAGGGGCCAGCACAGATACGCAGTATTTT.

This clone is a singleton in its sample. V usage is TRBV1 and J usage is TRBJ1-5; the D call in the table, TRBD1, was not verified against the DNA. TRBV1 is a pseudogene segment. The CDR3 loop spans 16 amino acids. CDR3 protein: CTSRESHRVRNQPQHF. In DNA, the CDR3 is TGCACCAGCAGGGAATCTCACAGGGTTCGCAATCAGCCCCAGCATTTT.

The chain couples TRBV2 to TRBJ2-1; TRBD2 aligns across 12 bases. Germline V gives CDR1 SNHLY, CDR2 FYNNEI. The CDR3 contains 14 residues. V dropped 8 bases and J dropped 4; count of bases not matched to a gene: 3. The CDR3 protein is CASCGTSGYNEQFF. DNA of the CDR3: TGTGCCAGCTGTGGGACTAGCGGGTACAATGAGCAGTTCTTC.

V and J are TRBV14 and TRBJ2-5; D uncertain. There are 15 residues in the CDR3. V was shortened by 1 base and J by 11 bases, with 20 bases between the two germline ends. Germline values: CDR1 SGHDN, CDR2 FVKESK. The CDR3 sequence: CASSQADKPLLEQYF. Here the CDR3 DNA reads TGTGCCAGCAGCCAAGCCGACAAGCCCCTCTTAGAGCAGTACTTC.

This clone was observed a single time. V and J are TRBV6-5 and TRBJ2-7; D is undetermined. CDR3 length equals 15 residues. Germline-derived CDR1 and CDR2 are MNHEY and SVGAGI. Trimming took 0 bases from V and 3 from J, leaving 12 bases between them. In DNA form, the CDR3 reads TGTGCCAGCAGTTACTCCGACATGGGATTCTACGAGCAGTACTTC. As protein: CASSYSDMGFYEQYF.

The rearrangement joins TRBV6-6 to TRBJ2-5, with no clear D. The V end was cut by 7 bases, the J end by 1 base, with 19 bases between. The CDR3 has 16 residues. The germline CDR1 and CDR2 sequences are MNHNY and SVGAGI (reference sequence). The CDR3 DNA sequence: TGTGCCAGCAAAGGGCGAAGGGCGTCACTCCAAGAGACCCAGTACTTC. Its protein product is CASKGRRASLQETQYF.

The rearrangement uses TRBV27 and TRBJ2-7; the match to TRBD1 covers 9 bases. V lost 0 bases, J lost 7 bases, and 7 bases stayed unmatched. This CDR3 contains 15 residues. Germline V gives CDR1 MNHEY, CDR2 SMNVEV (reference sequence). CDR3 amino acids: CASSLSVGQGGEQYF. In nucleotides, the CDR3 is TGTGCCAGCAGTTTATCGGTGGGACAGGGTGGGGAGCAGTACTTC.

Points on this clone: Other DNA sequences within the sample encode an identical CDR3. This sequence joins TRBV4-2 and TRBJ2-7, with 8 nucleotides matching TRBD1. The CDR3 is 16 amino acids. With 0 bases clipped from V and 4 bases from J, the junction kept 8 bases outside the gene matches. Per germline, CDR1 LGHNA and CDR2 YNFKEQ. The chain's CDR3 is CASSQELGTGAYEQYF. CDR3 in DNA: TGTGCCAGCAGCCAAGAGCTGGGGACAGGAGCGTACGAGCAGTACTTC.